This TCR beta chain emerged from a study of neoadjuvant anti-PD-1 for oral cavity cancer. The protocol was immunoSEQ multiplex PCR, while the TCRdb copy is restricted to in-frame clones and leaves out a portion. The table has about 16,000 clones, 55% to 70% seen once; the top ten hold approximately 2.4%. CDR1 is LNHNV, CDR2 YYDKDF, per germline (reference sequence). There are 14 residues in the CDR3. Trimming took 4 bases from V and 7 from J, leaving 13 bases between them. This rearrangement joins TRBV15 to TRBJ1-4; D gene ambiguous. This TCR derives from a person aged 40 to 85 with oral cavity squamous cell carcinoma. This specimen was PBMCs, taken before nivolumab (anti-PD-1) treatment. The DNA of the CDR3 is TGTGCCACCAGCACTGGTGTGTGGGGTGAAAAACTGTTTTTT. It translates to CATSTGVWGEKLFF.